This TCR beta chain was identified during a study of blood T cell repertoires in COVID-19. About the study: Samples representing acute and convalescent COVID-19 were sourced from the United States, Italy and Spain. T cells, B-cell-depleted T cells, or PBMCs provided the cDNA or gDNA that served as material.

The germline V and J ends were trimmed by 5 bases and 0 bases, with 13 bases remaining between them. Germline V gene lookup returns CDR1 SGHAT and CDR2 FQNNGV. The CDR3 runs to 15 residues. Source study methods: How many nucleated cells were present was estimated from reference gene primer amplification. Assay: immunoSEQ multiplex PCR; the TCRdb copy retains only in-frame clones and omits some. V, J and clone size are those of that table, while D and trimming were read from the DNA. The profile shows 100,000 to 120,000 clones, about 85% of them singletons. The TCR comes from a man in his forties or fifties with acute or convalescent COVID-19. J is TRBJ1-1 and V is TRBV11-2; D is perhaps TRBD1 (5 bases). Material: peripheral blood. The CDR3 nucleotides are TGTGCCAGCAGCCGGTCGCCGACAGTGAACACTGAAGCTTTCTTT. It translates to CASSRSPTVNTEAFF.